One sample yielded the 9 T cell receptor beta chains listed below, sequenced in a study of cytotoxic CD8 clonotypes in ibrutinib-treated CLL. Data came from immunoSEQ multiplex PCR; TCRdb stores just in-frame clones and leaves some out. The sample carries about 50,000 clones, around 78% recorded once. The sequencing used PBMCs, collected after 24 months of ibrutinib treatment. These TCRs come from a human donor with chronic lymphocytic leukemia.

CDR3 region: CASRPPASLYNEQFF. In DNA form, the CDR3 reads TGTGCCAGCAGGCCCCCTGCTAGCCTTTACAATGAGCAGTTCTTC. The V call is TRBV27, the J call TRBJ2-1, with a possible D match to TRBD2 (5 bases). The CDR3 is made up of 15 amino acids. V gave up 6 bases and J gave up 4 bases, with 16 bases separating them. The V gene's germline CDR1 is MNHEY and CDR2 SMNVEV (reference sequence).

The CDR3 region has the DNA TGTGCCAGCAGCCCCTGGTGGGGTACGGGTGGCTACACCTTC. Its protein is CASSPWWGTGGYTF. The V gene is TRBV7-2, the J gene TRBJ1-2; D gene ambiguous. Trimming removed 5 bases from V and 7 bases from J, with 17 bases in between. Per germline, CDR1 SGHTA and CDR2 FQGNSA. The CDR3 totals 14 residues.

This clone was detected only a few times. This rearrangement joins TRBV28 to TRBJ1-2, with unresolved D. The germline V gene encodes CDR1 MDHEN and CDR2 SYDVKM. This CDR3 has 11 amino acids. The ends were cut back, 5 bases at V and 5 bases at J, with 6 bases in the middle. CDR3 sequence reads: CASSGTYGYTF. CDR3 nucleotide sequence: TGTGCCAGCAGTGGAACTTATGGCTACACCTTC.

The DNA of the CDR3 is TGTGCCTGGAGTCCACCCCGTACCTACGAGCAGTACTTC. Amino acid sequence: CAWSPPRTYEQYF. This chain uses TRBV30 with TRBJ2-7; D is unresolved. The length of the CDR3 is 13 residues. The germline V gene has CDR1 GTSNPN and CDR2 SVGIG (reference sequence). The V end was cut by 2 bases, the J end by 2 bases, with 10 bases between.

The CDR3 sequence: CASSSTSPTRAFQETQYF. The CDR3 DNA is TGCGCCAGCAGCTCAACGTCCCCGACGAGGGCATTCCAAGAGACCCAGTACTTC. The rearrangement joins TRBV5-1 to TRBJ2-5; tentatively, D is TRBD2 (5 bases). Trimming shortened V by 3 bases and J by 1 base, and 22 bases separated the two germline ends. Germline CDR1 and CDR2: SGHRS and YFSETQ. The CDR3 length is 18 residues.

J is TRBJ2-2 and V is TRBV5-1; the match to TRBD2 covers 11 bases. Per germline, CDR1 SGHRS and CDR2 YFSETQ. The CDR3 is made up of 17 amino acids. The V and J ends lost 4 bases and 8 bases, in that order; junction bases with no gene match: 13. CDR3 loop: CASSLMSGTSGFGELFF. The CDR3 DNA follows: TGCGCCAGCAGCCTAATGTCCGGGACTAGCGGTTTTGGGGAGCTGTTTTTT. Drawing the rest from reference TRBV5-1 and TRBJ2-2, the complete variable domain is KAGVTQTPRYLIKTRGQQVTLSCSPISGHRSVSWYQQTPGQGLQFLFEYFSETQRNKGNFPGRFSGRQFSNSRSEMNVSTLELGDSALYLCASSLMSGTSGFGELFFGEGSRLTVL.

This clone was picked up a small number of times. This rearrangement joins TRBV7-6 to TRBJ1-3; D may be TRBD1 (5 bases). V lost 2 bases and J 1 base, leaving 12 bases between the germline ends. The CDR3 runs 16 residues. Germline V CDR1 and CDR2: SGHVS, FNYEAQ. The CDR3 protein is CASSLYQGRSGNTIYF. Here the CDR3 DNA reads TGTGCCAGCAGCTTATACCAGGGCCGGTCTGGAAACACCATATATTTT.

The chain uses TRBV10-3 and TRBJ2-5; 7 nucleotides agree with TRBD2. V shed 0 bases, J shed 2 bases, and the junction held 9 bases outside the gene matches. CDR1 and CDR2 from the germline V gene are ENHRY and SYGVKD. The CDR3 consists of 17 residues. CDR3 amino acids: CAISESIITGGQETQYF. CDR3 sequence (DNA): TGTGCCATCAGTGAGTCGATTATAACGGGAGGTCAAGAGACCCAGTACTTC.

In this sample, this clone turned up once. The chain couples TRBV9 to TRBJ2-2, with TRBD2 matching over 8 bases. Germline V gene sequence: CDR1 SGDLS, CDR2 YYNGEE. The CDR3 is 14 residues long. V lost 4 bases and J lost 5; bases outside the gene matches: 4. The CDR3 region is CASSTGGETGELFF. Here the CDR3 DNA reads TGTGCCAGCAGCACCGGGGGGGAGACCGGGGAGCTGTTTTTT.